This T cell receptor (beta chain) emerged from a study of cytomegalovirus exposure and HLA in healthy donors. On the study more broadly: In terms of ancestry, the Caucasian-associated cluster contained 81% of the 398 genotyped donors. Study-wide points: Among donors in an Asian-associated ancestry cluster, a later analysis reportedly found fewer N-insertions than the approximately 670-donor mean. Accurate HLA-A and HLA-B prediction from TCR beta sequences was reported for most subjects.

This CDR3 has 16 residues. Germline V gene sequence: CDR1 SGHRS, CDR2 YFSETQ. The V end was cut by 1 base, the J end by 7 bases, with 17 bases between. The PCR was carried out with 60 Vbeta primers and 13 Jbeta primers. Original data processing: The count from a later analysis was some 83 million unique TCR beta chains, some 10 million of them shared. The protocol was immunoSEQ multiplex PCR, while the TCRdb copy is restricted to in-frame clones and leaves out a portion. V and J calls and clone size come straight from that table; D and trimming were deduced from the DNA. This repertoire shows 100,000 to 150,000 clones, about 84% found once; its top ten account for around 4%. A word on this clone: As yet, its antigen is unknown.

Sequenced material: PBMCs. The chain recombines TRBV5-1 with TRBJ2-2; D might be TRBD2 (6 bases). The sequence was obtained from a middle-aged man in good health and CMV-seronegative. Here the CDR3 DNA reads TGCGCCAGCAGCTTGTTGGCGGGGACCCCTGGCGGGGAGCTGTTTTTT. Its translation is CASSLLAGTPGGELFF.